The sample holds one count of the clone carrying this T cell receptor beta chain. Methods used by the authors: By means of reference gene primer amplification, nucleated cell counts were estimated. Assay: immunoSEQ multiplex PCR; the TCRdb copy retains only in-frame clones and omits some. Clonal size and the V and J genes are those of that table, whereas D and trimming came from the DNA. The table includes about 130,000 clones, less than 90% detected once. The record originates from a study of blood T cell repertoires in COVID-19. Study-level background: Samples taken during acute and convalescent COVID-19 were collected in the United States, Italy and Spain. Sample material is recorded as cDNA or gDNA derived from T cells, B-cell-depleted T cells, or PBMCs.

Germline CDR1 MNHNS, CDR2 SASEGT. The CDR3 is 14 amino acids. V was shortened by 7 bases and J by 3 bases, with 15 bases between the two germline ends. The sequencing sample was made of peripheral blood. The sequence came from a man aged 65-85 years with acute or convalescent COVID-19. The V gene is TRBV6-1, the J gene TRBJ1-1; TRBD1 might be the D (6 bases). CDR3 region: CASTPPPGDTEAFF. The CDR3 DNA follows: TGTGCCAGCACCCCACCCCCAGGGGACACTGAAGCTTTCTTT.